The text below deals with one T cell receptor beta chain. Its antigen remains unknown. CDR3 length: 12 amino acids. CDR1 is SGHVS, CDR2 FNYEAQ, per germline. With 4 bases removed from V and 4 bases from J, the gap between germline ends came to 2 bases. This record comes from a study of cytomegalovirus exposure and HLA in healthy donors. The donors (healthy individuals) were bone marrow donors. PCR employed 60 Vbeta and 13 Jbeta primers. Clones were sequenced by immunoSEQ multiplex PCR, and TCRdb holds only the in-frame ones, with some missing. The data contain about 130,000 clones, around 80% of them singletons. Regarding the study as a whole: Reports state that TCR beta sequences accurately predicted most subjects' HLA-A and HLA-B alleles. Highly shared sequence variants in one cluster were likely a sequencing artifact. The study carried out a later analysis of TCR beta sequences. It associated around 17,000 of them with specific HLA alleles at a false discovery rate of 0.05.

The sequencing sample was made of PBMCs. This TCR derives from a woman between 35 and 50 years old in good health and CMV-seronegative. This rearrangement joins TRBV7-6 to TRBJ1-6; D unresolved. The CDR3 is CASSSYNSPLHF. The CDR3 DNA follows: TGTGCCAGCAGCTCTTATAATTCACCCCTCCACTTT.